The 26 T cell receptor beta chains reported below all come from one sample, sequenced in a study of CD8 T cells in ankylosing spondylitis. Study observations and caveats: Ankylosing spondylitis blood seemed to carry a telltale TCR beta motif made of several highly homologous variants.

TCRdb redid the calling of the 5' RACE reads with MiXCR, one entry per CDR3 protein. The sample lists 700,000 to 1,000,000 distinct CDR3 sequences; approximately 10% were seen once. Antigens of these TCRs are unknown. The sequenced sample consisted of blood, either unsorted or a sorted T cell fraction (not recorded which). These receptors came from a male donor with ankylosing spondylitis.

CDR3 coding DNA: TGTGCCAGCAGCGTCAACAGGGACAATGAGCAGTTCTTC. Translation gives CASSVNRDNEQFF. The genes are TRBV7-6 and TRBJ2-1; D may be TRBD1 (6 bases). The CDR3 is 13 residues long. The germline V and J ends were trimmed by 5 bases and 5 bases, with 10 bases remaining between them. CDR1 and CDR2 from the germline V gene are SGHVS and FNYEAQ.

J is TRBJ2-1 and V is TRBV7-9; 8 nucleotides match TRBD2. V shed 6 bases, J shed 10 bases, and the junction held 8 bases outside the gene matches. CDR3 length: 13 residues. Germline V lookup: CDR1 SEHNR, CDR2 FQNEAQ (reference sequence). The CDR3 loop reads CASRFSGRGEQFF. In DNA form, the CDR3 reads TGTGCCAGCAGATTCAGCGGGAGAGGGGAGCAGTTCTTC. The variable domain in full, with the rest retrieved from reference TRBV7-9 and TRBJ2-1, is DTGVSQNPRHKITKRGQNVTFRCDPISEHNRLYWYRQTLGQGPEFLTYFQNEAQLEKSRLLSDRFSAERPKGSFSTLEIQRTEQGDSAMYLCASRFSGRGEQFFGPGTRLTVL.

In its sample, this clonotype was seen many times. The chain carries TRBV20-1 and TRBJ2-1; D is unclear. The CDR3 length is 15 residues. Trimming took off 3 bases at V and 5 bases at J, with 17 bases between the two ends. Germline values: CDR1 DFQATT, CDR2 SNEGSKA (reference sequence). CDR3 in DNA: TGCAGTGCTAGCTCAGCCAGGCAGTCCCACAATGAGCAGTTCTTC. It is translated as CSASSARQSHNEQFF.

This clonotype was recorded a few times. This chain links TRBV6-1 with TRBJ1-6; 7 nucleotides match TRBD1. J lost 10 bases, V lost 7 bases, and 10 bases had no gene match. The CDR3 consists of 14 residues. CDR1 MNHNS and CDR2 SASEGT come from the germline V gene. CDR3 DNA sequence: TGTGCCAGCAAGAGCGGACAGGTCGGATCACCCCTCCACTTT. Its translation: CASKSGQVGSPLHF.

The chain joins TRBV4-2 to TRBJ2-1; 9 bases line up with TRBD1. J lost 7 bases, V lost 4 bases, and 11 bases had no gene match. The CDR3 consists of 16 residues. Looked up from germline, CDR1 is LGHNA and CDR2 is YNFKEQ. The CDR3 region is CASSRQARQGGNEQFF. CDR3 coding DNA: TGTGCCAGCAGCCGACAGGCCAGACAGGGGGGGAATGAGCAGTTCTTC.

In its sample, this clonotype was seen a few times. The chain has TRBV4-2 and TRBJ2-7; D gene uncertain. V dropped 2 bases and J dropped 4 bases, with 12 bases sitting between them. Germline values: CDR1 LGHNA, CDR2 YNFKEQ. This CDR3 has 14 residues. The CDR3 protein is CASSQLTYSYEQYF. CDR3 DNA: TGTGCCAGCAGCCAACTTACATACAGTTACGAGCAGTACTTC.

The chain links TRBV7-2 to TRBJ2-1, with D possibly TRBD2 on 6 matching bases. The CDR3 covers 15 residues. Trimming removed 7 bases at V and 4 bases at J, with 17 bases between. The germline CDR1 and CDR2 sequences are SGHTA and FQGNSA. CDR3 residues: CASTEARDSYNEQFF. DNA of the CDR3: TGTGCCAGCACAGAAGCCCGGGACTCTTACAATGAGCAGTTCTTC.

This chain joins TRBV20-1 and TRBJ2-1, with TRBD2 identical over 14 bases. Germline CDR1 and CDR2: DFQATT and SNEGSKA (reference sequence). The CDR3 runs 14 residues. V lost 8 bases, J lost 9 bases, and 9 bases stayed unmatched. CDR3 in amino acids: CSYRLAGGKAEQFF. The CDR3 DNA sequence: TGCAGTTATAGACTAGCGGGAGGGAAAGCTGAGCAGTTCTTC.

This clonotype was observed a handful of times. The chain links TRBV20-1 to TRBJ1-5, with 11 bases identical to TRBD1. This CDR3 is built from 14 residues. CDR1 and CDR2 (germline): DFQATT, SNEGSKA (reference sequence). The trim removed 5 bases at V and 5 bases at J, leaving 5 bases unmatched. CDR3 region: CSAHGTGGDQPQHF. Written as DNA, the CDR3 is TGCAGTGCTCACGGGACAGGGGGGGATCAGCCCCAGCATTTT.

This clonotype was detected only a few times. The chain couples TRBV9 to TRBJ2-3; TRBD2 is a possible D gene (6 bases). Per germline, CDR1 SGDLS and CDR2 YYNGEE. This CDR3 contains 15 residues. The V and J ends lost 4 bases and 2 bases respectively, with 14 bases between them. This chain's CDR3 is CASSSDWGVTDTQYF. In nucleotides, the CDR3 is TGTGCCAGCAGCTCGGACTGGGGGGTCACAGATACGCAGTATTTT.

There are a few counts of this clonotype. The chain is built from TRBV6-1 and TRBJ1-1, with D uncertain. Trimming cost V 7 bases and J 1 base, with 13 bases left between them. This CDR3 region has 14 residues. The germline V gene encodes CDR1 MNHNS and CDR2 SASEGT. This chain's CDR3 is CASTLAPGNTEAFF. CDR3 DNA: TGTGCCAGCACACTAGCCCCGGGGAACACTGAAGCTTTCTTT.

This clonotype was counted a single time. The chain is built from TRBV15 and TRBJ2-7; 8 positions match TRBD1. The CDR3 runs to 17 residues. The ends lost 4 bases at V and 7 bases at J; junction bases unmatched: 18. Germline CDR1 is LNHNV and CDR2 is YYDKDF (reference sequence). The CDR3 reads CATSTPRTGRRSGEQYF. For the CDR3, the DNA is TGTGCCACCAGCACCCCCCGGACAGGGCGAAGGTCTGGGGAGCAGTACTTC.

The J gene is TRBJ1-1, the V gene TRBV19; 9 positions match TRBD1. There are 18 residues in the CDR3. The V segment lost 4 bases and the J segment 5 bases; nucleotides outside the gene matches: 17. Germline-derived CDR1 and CDR2 are LNHDA and SQIVND (reference sequence). CDR3 nucleotide sequence: TGTGCCAGTAGTAACCCCACCCTTACTGGGACAGGGAATACTGAAGCTTTCTTT. Translated: CASSNPTLTGTGNTEAFF.

This clonotype was seen a handful of times. The rearrangement links TRBV2 to TRBJ2-5; D perhaps matches TRBD2 (6 bases). V was shortened by 7 bases and J by 5 bases, with 14 bases between the two germline ends. The CDR3 consists of 13 residues. Germline V gene data show CDR1 as SNHLY and CDR2 as FYNNEI. DNA of the CDR3: TGTGCCAGCATGTCCGGGAGTCGGGAGACCCAGTACTTC. This codes for CASMSGSRETQYF.

The rearrangement uses TRBV18 and TRBJ2-7, with 8 positions matching TRBD1. CDR1 and CDR2 (germline): KGHSH, LQKENI. The CDR3 consists of 15 residues. V shed 5 bases, J shed 3 bases, and the junction held 9 bases outside the gene matches. CDR3 DNA sequence: TGTGCCAGCTCATCTAACTCCAGGGGGCTCTACGAGCAGTACTTC. Translating it yields CASSSNSRGLYEQYF.

The rearrangement joins TRBV20-1 to TRBJ2-7; D possibly corresponds to TRBD1 (6 bases). The CDR3 length is 14 residues. V was pared by 0 bases and J by 3 bases, with 12 bases between. CDR1 is DFQATT, CDR2 SNEGSKA, per germline (reference sequence). CDR3 sequence (DNA): TGCAGTGCTAGAGATGTCGACAGGATCTACGAGCAGTACTTC. As protein: CSARDVDRIYEQYF.

This clonotype has just a few counts. The gene calls are TRBV27 and TRBJ2-4; TRBD1 is a possible D gene (7 bases). The V gene's germline CDR1 is MNHEY and CDR2 SMNVEV (reference sequence). This CDR3 has 15 amino acids. V was cut by 6 bases and J by 0 bases, with 12 bases left in between. DNA of the CDR3: TGTGCCAGCAGCGCAGGGGGGCTAGCCAAAAACATTCAGTACTTC. Its translation: CASSAGGLAKNIQYF.

This clonotype was detected only a few times. The rearrangement joins TRBV7-2 to TRBJ1-2, with 8 positions matching TRBD1. CDR1 and CDR2 from the germline V gene are SGHTA and FQGNSA. CDR3 length equals 14 residues. Unmatched junction bases numbered 6, after V lost 3 bases and J lost 6 bases. Here the CDR3 DNA reads TGTGCCAGCAGCTTTCGGACAGGGACCAATGGCTACACCTTC. Protein: CASSFRTGTNGYTF.

The chain uses TRBV18 and TRBJ2-3, with D possibly called TRBD1 or TRBD2 (5 bases each). The length of the CDR3 is 18 residues. CDR1 and CDR2 (germline): KGHSH, LQKENI. The V and J ends lost 0 bases and 3 bases respectively, with 19 bases between them. The CDR3: CASSPPPSLGWGTDTQYF. For the CDR3, the DNA is TGTGCCAGCTCACCACCCCCCAGCTTGGGGTGGGGGACAGATACGCAGTATTTT.

The chain's CDR3 is CASSLVGSGGGSKNIQYF. The DNA of the CDR3 is TGTGCCAGCAGCTTAGTGGGTAGCGGGGGGGGAAGCAAAAACATTCAGTACTTC. The chain carries TRBV11-2 and TRBJ2-4, with TRBD2 identical over 11 bases. Unmatched junction bases numbered 8, after V lost 1 base and J lost 3 bases. This CDR3 comprises 18 residues. CDR1 and CDR2 (germline): SGHAT, FQNNGV.

This clonotype was seen a few times. V is TRBV20-1 and J is TRBJ1-6, with D hard to call. The CDR3 has 13 residues. Trimming took off 5 bases at V and 8 bases at J, with 13 bases between the two ends. CDR1 DFQATT and CDR2 SNEGSKA come from the germline V gene (reference sequence). CDR3 residues: CSAHGLLDSPLHF. The CDR3 DNA reads as TGCAGTGCTCACGGTCTTCTGGATTCACCCCTCCACTTT.

There are a few counts of this clonotype. J is TRBJ2-1 and V is TRBV4-1; 11 bases align to TRBD2. V dropped 4 bases and J dropped 6; count of bases not matched to a gene: 5. This CDR3 is built from 15 residues. CDR1 is MGHRA, CDR2 YSYEKL, per germline. The DNA for the CDR3 is TGCGCCAGCAGCCTCCTGACTAGCGGGGTCAATGAGCAGTTCTTC. The encoded protein is CASSLLTSGVNEQFF.

The chain joins TRBV2 to TRBJ2-7, with 8 nucleotides matching TRBD1. In germline, CDR1 is SNHLY, CDR2 FYNNEI. This CDR3 region has 15 residues. Trimming removed 3 bases from V and 6 bases from J; junction bases left unmatched: 10. The chain's CDR3 is CASSDWRTGIGEQYF. CDR3 nucleotides: TGTGCCAGCAGTGACTGGAGGACAGGGATAGGCGAGCAGTACTTC.

This clonotype appeared a few times. V usage is TRBV5-5 and J usage is TRBJ2-5; TRBD1 is a possible D gene (6 bases). Germline V lookup: CDR1 SGHKS, CDR2 YYEKEE (reference sequence). Trimming shortened V by 4 bases and J by 3 bases, and 13 bases separated the two germline ends. The CDR3 has 14 amino acids. The CDR3 spells CASSVSGTKETQYF. The CDR3 DNA reads as TGTGCCAGCAGCGTATCCGGGACAAAAGAGACCCAGTACTTC.

The chain joins TRBV20-1 to TRBJ1-5; TRBD1 aligns across 9 bases. V was pared by 1 base and J by 2 bases, with 6 bases of the junction left unmatched. CDR1 and CDR2 from the germline V gene are DFQATT and SNEGSKA (reference sequence). The CDR3 length is 16 residues. CDR3 loop: CSARAADRGGNQPQHF. CDR3 nucleotide sequence: TGCAGTGCTAGAGCTGCGGACAGGGGAGGCAATCAGCCCCAGCATTTT.

Many counts were recorded for this clonotype. V usage is TRBV20-1 and J usage is TRBJ2-1, with D unclear. From germline, CDR1 is DFQATT and CDR2 SNEGSKA (reference sequence). V gave up 4 bases and J gave up 10 bases, with 17 bases separating them. This CDR3 comprises 13 residues. CDR3 in amino acids: CSAIHGWKGEQFF. The CDR3 DNA reads as TGCAGTGCTATTCACGGCTGGAAAGGCGAGCAGTTCTTC.